This entry concerns a single TCR beta chain. The data stem from a study of glioma-infiltrating T cells after dendritic cell vaccination. Study-level background: Autologous tumor lysate was loaded overnight onto monocyte-derived dendritic cells grown approximately seven days with IL-4 and GM-CSF.

Germline-derived CDR1 and CDR2 are MNHEY and SVGAGI. The CDR3 is made up of 15 amino acids. V was pared by 6 bases and J by 5 bases, with 16 bases between. Method: immunoSEQ multiplex PCR; TCRdb's copy keeps in-frame clones and lacks some. The table lists roughly 100,000 clones, about 90% of them singletons, with over 2.5% in the top ten. Time point given: after dendritic cell vaccination, including at tumor progression/relapse. PBMC were collected before vaccination, two weeks after the third vaccination, and at progression. The receptor's source is a human donor with glioblastoma. This chain uses TRBV6-5 with TRBJ1-4, with D possibly matching TRBD1 (6 bases). The input for sequencing was blood, taken after dendritic cell vaccination. CDR3 sequence reads: CASRTTGHRNEKLFF. CDR3 in DNA: TGTGCCAGCAGAACGACAGGACACCGGAATGAAAAACTGTTTTTT.